These T cell receptor beta chains were read from a single sample in a study of shared clonotypes between healthy human individuals. Measured with immunoSEQ multiplex PCR; TCRdb has only the in-frame clones, and not every one. The table has around 1.9 million clones, about 93% seen once. The sequencing input was naive CD8+ T cells from PBMCs. All receptors derive from a man between 18 and 29 years old in good health. Some clones in this sample may be carry-over from other donors' samples. Both conserved end residues are part of each CDR3. The D gene is left open where the match is weak. A clone size is listed for some rows: how often the clone was seen (once, few, many), or a class if it is expanded.

D | J | size | length | V | DNA | CDR3
. | TRBJ1-1 | few | 14 | TRBV7-9 | TGTGCCAGCAGCTTATTCCCGGTGAACACTGAAGCTTTCTTT | CASSLFPVNTEAFF
. | TRBJ2-7 | . | 14 | TRBV4-3 | TGCGCCAGCAGCCCCCACCAGGGGTGCTACGAGCAGTACTTC | CASSPHQGCYEQYF
TRBD1 | TRBJ1-3 | . | 18 | TRBV30 | TGTGCCTGGAGTGGTTTAGGGGGCCTAGGCTTTGCTGGAAACACCATATATTTT | CAWSGLGGLGFAGNTIYF
. | TRBJ1-1 | . | 15 | TRBV7-9 | TGTGCCAGCAGCCCCGGCAGGGGCCTGAACACTGAAGCTTTCTTT | CASSPGRGLNTEAFF
. | TRBJ2-1 | . | 13 | TRBV9 | TGTGCCAGCAGCGCCGGACTTTCAAATGAGCAGTTCTTC | CASSAGLSNEQFF
TRBD2 | TRBJ2-7 | . | 16 | TRBV28 | TGTGCCAGCAGTTTAAGTCCTAGCGGGGATTCCTACGAGCAGTACTTC | CASSLSPSGDSYEQYF
TRBD1 | TRBJ2-2 | . | 13 | TRBV27 | TGTGCCAGCAGACAGGGGCTCACCGGGGAGCTGTTTTTT | CASRQGLTGELFF
. | TRBJ1-4 | . | 13 | TRBV30 | TGTGCCTGGAGAGAGGGCGGAAATGAAAAACTGTTTTTT | CAWREGGNEKLFF
. | TRBJ2-1 | . | 16 | TRBV7-9 | TGTGCCAGCAGGCTTATAGGCGGGGTTTCCTACAATGAGCAGTTCTTC | CASRLIGGVSYNEQFF
. | TRBJ2-3 | . | 14 | TRBV9 | TGTGCCAGCAGCGTAGGTCCCTTGGAGGATACGCAGTATTTT | CASSVGPLEDTQYF
. | TRBJ1-2 | . | 20 | TRBV6-1 | TGTGCCAGCAGTGAAGCGGGTAGCGTGTCTTGGGGGGCAGTAAACTATGGCTACACCTTC | CASSEAGSVSWGAVNYGYTF
. | TRBJ2-7 | . | 14 | TRBV27 | TGTGCCAGCAGTTTAGGGGGCAGTCCCTACGAGCAGTACTTC | CASSLGGSPYEQYF
. | TRBJ1-1 | few | 12 | TRBV30 | TGTGCCTGGAGTGTAGGCAACACTGAAGCTTTCTTT | CAWSVGNTEAFF
TRBD2 | TRBJ2-3 | . | 18 | TRBV27 | TGTGCCAGCAACCTGCTAGGGCGGGGGACCCCGAATACAGATACGCAGTATTTT | CASNLLGRGTPNTDTQYF
. | TRBJ1-6 | . | 14 | TRBV4-3 | TGCGCCAGCAGCCAAGGACAGTTTAATTCACCCCTCCACTTT | CASSQGQFNSPLHF
. | TRBJ2-7 | . | 14 | TRBV29-1 | TGCAGCGTGTTAACGTGGGAGCCAATCTACGAGCAGTACTTC | CSVLTWEPIYEQYF
. | TRBJ2-1 | . | 15 | TRBV27 | TGTGCCAGCAGTTTTCGAGTAGTCCCCTACAATGAGCAGTTCTTC | CASSFRVVPYNEQFF
. | TRBJ1-3 | . | 15 | TRBV7-9 | TGTGCCAGCAGCTTGGGGCCCCCGTCTGGAAACACCATATATTTT | CASSLGPPSGNTIYF
TRBD1 | TRBJ2-5 | . | 16 | TRBV5-1 | TGCGCCAGCAGCTTAATCCGGACAGGGCCCCAAGAGACCCAGTACTTC | CASSLIRTGPQETQYF
TRBD1 | TRBJ1-1 | . | 18 | TRBV19 | TGTGCCAGTAGTCACATGGCAGGGGGACTCCTATCGAACACTGAAGCTTTCTTT | CASSHMAGGLLSNTEAFF
. | TRBJ2-5 | . | 16 | TRBV30 | TGTGCCTGGAGTGGATCGGGCTACCCCTTCCAAGAGACCCAGTACTTC | CAWSGSGYPFQETQYF
TRBD2 | TRBJ2-3 | . | 17 | TRBV12-5 | TGTGCTAGTGGTTTGACTACTAGCGTCCCTAACACAGATACGCAGTATTTT | CASGLTTSVPNTDTQYF
. | TRBJ2-3 | . | 14 | TRBV27 | TGTGCCAGCAGTTTCGTGAGACCCACAGATACGCAGTATTTT | CASSFVRPTDTQYF
. | TRBJ2-7 | . | 16 | TRBV7-8 | TGTGCCAGCAGCTTCACAGACTCCTACCGGGATCACGAGCAGTACTTC | CASSFTDSYRDHEQYF
TRBD2 | TRBJ2-3 | . | 17 | TRBV4-2 | TGTGCCAGCAGCCAAATCCTGGCGGGAGAGACCACAGATACGCAGTATTTT | CASSQILAGETTDTQYF
. | TRBJ1-2 | . | 15 | TRBV28 | TGTGCCAGCAGTTCCCCTAGGGGGATAAACTATGGCTACACCTTC | CASSSPRGINYGYTF
. | TRBJ1-2 | . | 14 | TRBV6-1 | TGTGCCAGCAGTGAAACGGGGTTTAACTATGGCTACACCTTC | CASSETGFNYGYTF
. | TRBJ1-2 | . | 16 | TRBV5-4 | TGTGCCAGCAGCTTGGAAGACCGAAGAATAACCTATGGCTACACCTTC | CASSLEDRRITYGYTF
. | TRBJ2-7 | . | 13 | TRBV4-3 | TGCGCCAGCAGCCAAGGAAGGGATTACGAGCAGTACTTC | CASSQGRDYEQYF
. | TRBJ2-2 | . | 12 | TRBV29-1 | TGCAGCGTCTTACAGGGTCTCGGGGAGCTGTTTTTT | CSVLQGLGELFF
TRBD2 | TRBJ2-7 | once | 15 | TRBV27 | TGTGCCAGCAGTATCGCAACTAGCGGGAGGGACGAGCAGTACTTC | CASSIATSGRDEQYF
. | TRBJ1-1 | . | 14 | TRBV6-5 | TGTGCCAGCAGTTTCGACAGCCTAGGGTCGGAAGCTTTCTTT | CASSFDSLGSEAFF
. | TRBJ1-3 | . | 18 | TRBV5-6 | TGTGCCAGCAGCTTGGCTATGGACGAGGCGATGACTGGAAACACCATATATTTT | CASSLAMDEAMTGNTIYF
. | TRBJ2-2 | . | 15 | TRBV28 | TGTGCCAGCAGCCGCGCGGCAGGTCAGGCCGGGGAGCTGTTTTTT | CASSRAAGQAGELFF
. | TRBJ1-2 | . | 16 | TRBV11-2 | TGTGCCAGCAGCTTAGCCACGGGGGGACTCAACTATGGCTACACCTTC | CASSLATGGLNYGYTF
. | TRBJ2-5 | . | 12 | TRBV7-9 | TGTGCCAGCCTAGGGCGACACGAGACCCAGTACTTC | CASLGRHETQYF
. | TRBJ1-5 | once | 15 | TRBV28 | TGTGCCAGCAGCCAAACCGGGGGCTCCAATCAGCCCCAGCATTTT | CASSQTGGSNQPQHF
TRBD1 | TRBJ2-7 | . | 13 | TRBV5-1 | TGCGCCAGCAGCTTCGGGTCAGGGGGCGAGCAGTACTTC | CASSFGSGGEQYF
TRBD1 | TRBJ2-2 | . | 17 | TRBV15 | TGTGCCACCAGCAGATCCCGCCAGGGGGCCGACACCGGGGAGCTGTTTTTT | CATSRSRQGADTGELFF
. | TRBJ2-1 | . | 13 | TRBV19 | TGTGCCAGTAGTGCCGGAGGGGGGGTTGAGCAGTTCTTC | CASSAGGGVEQFF
. | TRBJ2-2 | . | 15 | TRBV7-9 | TGTGCCAGCAGCTTAGAGGGCCCGAACACCGGGGAGCTGTTTTTT | CASSLEGPNTGELFF
. | TRBJ2-2 | . | 14 | TRBV4-1 | TGCGCCAGCAGCCAGGATACCGAAACCGGGGAGCTGTTTTTT | CASSQDTETGELFF
. | TRBJ2-6 | . | 16 | TRBV5-1 | TGCGCCAGCAGCTTGGGTGGGGCCTTTGGGGCCAACGTCCTGACTTTC | CASSLGGAFGANVLTF
. | TRBJ2-7 | . | 13 | TRBV29-1 | TGCAGCGTTGCAGGAGGCTTATCCTACGAGCAGTACTTC | CSVAGGLSYEQYF
. | TRBJ2-1 | . | 17 | TRBV27 | TGTGCCAGCAGTTCCCTTCGACAGTCGAGCTCCTACAATGAGCAGTTCTTC | CASSSLRQSSSYNEQFF
. | TRBJ1-2 | . | 12 | TRBV27 | TGTGCCACCTTCGACGGCTACTATGGCTACACCTTC | CATFDGYYGYTF
TRBD1 | TRBJ2-3 | . | 17 | TRBV27 | TGTGCCAGCAGTTTCTCCACAGGGGGCGCCTCCACAGATACGCAGTATTTT | CASSFSTGGASTDTQYF
TRBD2 | TRBJ2-1 | . | 17 | TRBV25-1 | TGTGCCAGCAGTGAATCGGGACTAGCGGCCCCCAAACTACATCAGTTCTTC | CASSESGLAAPKLHQFF
. | TRBJ2-4 | . | 13 | TRBV7-9 | TGTGCCAGCAGCTTACCTATGGAAAACATTCAGTACTTC | CASSLPMENIQYF